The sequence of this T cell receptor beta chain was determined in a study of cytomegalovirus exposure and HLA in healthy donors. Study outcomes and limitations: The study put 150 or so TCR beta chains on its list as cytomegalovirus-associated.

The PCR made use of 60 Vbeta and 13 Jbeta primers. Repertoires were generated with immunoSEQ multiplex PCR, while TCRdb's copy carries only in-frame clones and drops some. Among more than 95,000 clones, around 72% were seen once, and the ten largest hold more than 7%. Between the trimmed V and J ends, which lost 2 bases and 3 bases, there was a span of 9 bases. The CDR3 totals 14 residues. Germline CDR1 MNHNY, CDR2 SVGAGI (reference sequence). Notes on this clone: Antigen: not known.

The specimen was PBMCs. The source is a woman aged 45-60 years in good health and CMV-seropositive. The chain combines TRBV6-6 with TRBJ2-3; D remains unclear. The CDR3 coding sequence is TGTGCCAGCAGTTACGCTCCCGGGACAGATACGCAGTATTTT. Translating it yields CASSYAPGTDTQYF.